This TCR beta chain was recovered during a study of cytomegalovirus exposure and HLA in healthy donors. Overall study context: Among the 300 to 400 donors who were genotyped, roughly 85% fell in the genetic ancestry cluster that is associated with self-reported Caucasian donors.

Regarding the study as a whole: 87-base-pair reads could not separate some V segments, including TRBV6-2 and TRBV6-3. Serostatus for CMV was the only available immune exposure information.

V dropped 1 base and J dropped 3 bases, with 16 bases sitting between them. Germline lookup yields CDR1 MGHRA and CDR2 YSYEKL. This CDR3 is 16 amino acids long. 13 Jbeta primers and 60 Vbeta primers were used for the PCR. The table came from immunoSEQ multiplex PCR; TCRdb's copy has only in-frame clones and leaves some out. The sample records 200,000 or so clones, around 76% being singletons. With respect to this clone: Its antigen is as yet unknown.

The receptor was derived from a man aged 18-30 years in good health and CMV-seronegative. Source material: PBMCs. The rearrangement joins TRBV4-1 to TRBJ2-7; the D is unclear. Here the CDR3 reads CASSQVAWNSGYEQYF. The CDR3 DNA is TGCGCCAGCAGCCAAGTTGCATGGAACTCGGGCTACGAGCAGTACTTC.